These 5 T cell receptor beta chains came from one sample sequenced in a study of blood T cell repertoires in COVID-19. TCRdb's table, derived via immunoSEQ multiplex PCR, lists solely in-frame clones and lacks some. The table lists about 100,000 clones, around 91% of them singletons. Material for sequencing was peripheral blood. These receptors were obtained from a man younger than 30 with COVID-19, enrolled during active disease.

This chain links TRBV7-6 with TRBJ2-7; 7 positions match TRBD1. This CDR3 has 15 residues. Trimming at V came to 4 bases and at J to 0 bases, leaving 6 bases not matched to a gene. The germline V gene encodes CDR1 SGHVS and CDR2 FNYEAQ. The CDR3 spells CASSSRGDSSYEQYF. The CDR3 DNA is TGTGCCAGCAGCTCCCGTGGGGACAGCTCCTACGAGCAGTACTTC.

The gene calls are TRBV10-3 and TRBJ1-1, with D hard to call. The CDR3 length is 14 residues. The germline CDR1 and CDR2 sequences are ENHRY and SYGVKD. V was pared by 2 bases and J by 6 bases, with 13 bases between. The CDR3 DNA follows: TGTGCCATCAGTGAGGTCGGGTCGGTGGCTGAAGCTTTCTTT. Protein: CAISEVGSVAEAFF.

Here the CDR3 reads CASSWGGGERNTEAFF. The CDR3 bases are TGTGCCAGCAGTTGGGGTGGGGGGGAAAGGAACACTGAAGCTTTCTTT. The J gene is TRBJ1-1, the V gene TRBV27; possible D gene TRBD1, 5 bases. Trimming took off 4 bases at V and 1 base at J, with 16 bases between the two ends. The V gene's germline CDR1 is MNHEY and CDR2 SMNVEV (reference sequence). The CDR3 is 16 amino acids.

This clone was detected once. V usage is TRBV29-1 and J usage is TRBJ2-1; 12 positions agree with TRBD2. Germline lookup yields CDR1 SQVTM and CDR2 ANQGSEA. This CDR3 is built from 14 residues. The V and J ends lost 5 bases and 4 bases, in that order; junction bases with no gene match: 3. Written as DNA, the CDR3 is TGCAGCGTTTCCGGGACTAGCGGGTACAATGAGCAGTTCTTC. This codes for CSVSGTSGYNEQFF.

This sequence joins TRBV4-2 and TRBJ1-5, with D maybe TRBD1 (6 bases). The CDR3 extends over 13 amino acids. V lost 4 bases, J lost 7 bases, and 11 bases lay in between. Germline assignment: CDR1 LGHNA and CDR2 YNFKEQ. The CDR3 DNA sequence: TGTGCCAGCAGCCTGCCTGGGGGCCAGCCCCAGCATTTT. Amino acid sequence: CASSLPGGQPQHF.